Sequencing of this T cell receptor beta chain was carried out in a study of shared clonotypes between healthy human individuals. Sequencing was performed with immunoSEQ multiplex PCR; in TCRdb, only in-frame clones are kept and a portion is missing. This table holds over a million clones, approximately 98.5% found once. The source material was naive CD4+ T cells sorted from blood. Subset specified: CD45RA+ positively selected. This clonotype was sampled from a man aged 25-45 years in good health.

Here the CDR3 reads CASSIPSGTGPGELFF. Written as DNA, the CDR3 is TGTGCCAGTAGTATACCTTCCGGGACAGGGCCCGGGGAGCTGTTTTTT. The V gene is TRBV19, the J gene TRBJ2-2; 9 bases fit TRBD1. With 2 bases clipped from V and 6 bases from J, the junction kept 7 bases outside the gene matches. The CDR3 totals 16 residues. Germline V gene sequence: CDR1 LNHDA, CDR2 SQIVND (reference sequence).